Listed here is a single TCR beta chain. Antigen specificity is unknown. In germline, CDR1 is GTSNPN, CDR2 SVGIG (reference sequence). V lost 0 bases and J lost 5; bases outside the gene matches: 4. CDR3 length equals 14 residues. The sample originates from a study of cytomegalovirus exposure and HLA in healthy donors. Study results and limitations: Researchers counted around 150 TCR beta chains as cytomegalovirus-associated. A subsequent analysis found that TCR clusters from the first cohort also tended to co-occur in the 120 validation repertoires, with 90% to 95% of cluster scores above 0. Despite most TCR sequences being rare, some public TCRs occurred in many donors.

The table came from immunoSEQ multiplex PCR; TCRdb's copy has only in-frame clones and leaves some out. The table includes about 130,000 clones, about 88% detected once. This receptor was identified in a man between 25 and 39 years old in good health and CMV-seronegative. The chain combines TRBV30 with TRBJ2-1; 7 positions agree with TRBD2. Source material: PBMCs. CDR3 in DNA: TGTGCCTGGAGTGTTGGGGGGGGTGACAATGAGCAGTTCTTC. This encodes CAWSVGGGDNEQFF. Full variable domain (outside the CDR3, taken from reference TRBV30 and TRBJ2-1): SQTIHQWPATLVQPVGSPLSLECTVEGTSNPNLYWYRQAAGRGLQLLFYSVGIGQISSEVPQNLSASRPQDRQFILSSKKLLLSDSGFYLCAWSVGGGDNEQFFGPGTRLTVL.